This T cell receptor beta chain comes out of a study of shared clonotypes between healthy human individuals. In regard to this clone: Its antigen is as yet unknown.

Profiled with immunoSEQ multiplex PCR; TCRdb holds only in-frame clones, not every one. The data show about 2,500,000 clones, around nine tenths seen once. The germline gives CDR1 MNHEY, CDR2 SVGAGI. Trimming removed 2 bases from V and 7 bases from J; junction bases left unmatched: 6. CDR3 length equals 15 residues. Study results and caveats: All-four-donor shared clonotypes had higher generation probabilities than non-shared clonotypes did. It was observed that 5% to 6% of naive CD4 clonotypes were shared across several donors.

This chain links TRBV6-5 with TRBJ2-1; 9 bases are a match to TRBD2. The sequence was obtained from a man younger than 35 in good health. Sequencing was done on a sample of naive CD4+ T cells sorted from blood. Subset of the sample: CD45RA+ positively selected. Here the CDR3 DNA reads TGTGCCAGCAGTTACGAAGCGGGAGGTCAGAATGAGCAGTTCTTC. This translates into CASSYEAGGQNEQFF.